Listed below are T cell receptor beta chains from one sample, sequenced in a study of T cell responses to AZD1222 COVID-19 vaccine. The data were produced by immunoSEQ multiplex PCR, yet TCRdb's version contains in-frame clones alone and is incomplete. The repertoire includes about 120,000 clones, around nine tenths of them detected once, and roughly 12% sits in the top ten. This material consisted of peripheral blood, taken on day 0 of AZD1222 vaccination. The receptors shown here come from an adult in good health. CDR3s include the opening cysteine and the closing phenylalanine or tryptophan.

V gene: TRBV19; J gene: TRBJ2-7; CDR3 protein: CASSPTSDPQVPYEQYF
V gene: TRBV28; J gene: TRBJ1-5; CDR3 protein: CASSNAGQGQPQHF
V gene: TRBV6-4; J gene: TRBJ2-1; CDR3 protein: CASSPSGNYNEQFF
V gene: TRBV6-5; J gene: TRBJ1-1; CDR3 protein: CASRGTGTNTEAFF
V gene: TRBV30; J gene: TRBJ1-1; CDR3 protein: CAWGRSYPEAFF
V gene: TRBV28; J gene: TRBJ2-4; CDR3 protein: CASSSFSGSAAKNIQYF
V gene: TRBV5-1; J gene: TRBJ2-5; CDR3 protein: CASSFSGFQGETQYF
V gene: TRBV20-1; J gene: TRBJ2-3; CDR3 protein: CSASRTPRDTQYF
V gene: TRBV19; J gene: TRBJ1-1; CDR3 protein: CASSIQGGNTEAFF
V gene: TRBV11-2; J gene: TRBJ2-1; CDR3 protein: CASSPIVPHGLATDEQFF
V gene: TRBV18; J gene: TRBJ1-2; CDR3 protein: CASSPSRDRGSYGYTF